The 11 T cell receptor beta chains below were found in one sample sequenced in a study of cytomegalovirus exposure and HLA in healthy donors. The PCR had 60 Vbeta and 13 Jbeta primers. Clones were sequenced by immunoSEQ multiplex PCR, and TCRdb holds only the in-frame ones, with some missing. This sample yields around 150,000 clones, of which roughly 75% are seen a single time; approximately 2.3% belongs to the top ten. The sample comprised PBMCs. The receptors were sampled from a man aged 25-40 years in good health and CMV-seronegative.

V is TRBV9 and J is TRBJ1-3, with D possibly TRBD1 on 5 matching bases. In germline, CDR1 is SGDLS, CDR2 YYNGEE. This CDR3 has 16 residues. With 0 bases removed from V and 1 base from J, the gap between germline ends came to 11 bases. The CDR3 DNA is TGTGCCAGCAGCGTAGATCAGGGAAGTTCTGGAAACACCATATATTTT. Its protein is CASSVDQGSSGNTIYF.

CDR3 loop: CASSPAMSYEQYF. DNA of the CDR3: TGTGCCAGCAGTCCCGCGATGTCCTACGAGCAGTACTTC. The V gene is TRBV28, the J gene TRBJ2-7; D is undetermined. There are 13 residues in the CDR3. Trimming pared 5 bases from V and 1 base from J, leaving 9 bases between. Germline CDR1 reads MDHEN; CDR2 reads SYDVKM. Drawing the rest from reference TRBV28 and TRBJ2-7, the complete variable domain is DVKVTQSSRYLVKRTGEKVFLECVQDMDHENMFWYRQDPGLGLRLIYFSYDVKMKEKGDIPEGYSVSREKKERFSLILESASTNQTSMYLCASSPAMSYEQYFGPGTRLTVT.

The V call is TRBV5-4, the J call TRBJ2-4; 7 bases are a match to TRBD1. Germline lookup yields CDR1 SGHNT and CDR2 YYREEE (reference sequence). This CDR3 comprises 17 residues. The J segment lost 0 bases and the V segment lost 1 base, leaving 7 bases of the junction unmatched. The CDR3 DNA is TGTGCCAGCAGCTTGCGCGACAGGGCAATAGCCAAAAACATTCAGTACTTC. As protein: CASSLRDRAIAKNIQYF.

The rearrangement uses TRBV5-1 and TRBJ2-1; D possibly corresponds to TRBD2 (5 bases). With 2 bases removed from V and 0 bases from J, the gap between germline ends came to 12 bases. CDR3 size: 16 residues. Germline lookup yields CDR1 SGHRS and CDR2 YFSETQ. CDR3 region: CASSFGAVSSYNEQFF. The CDR3 bases are TGCGCCAGCAGCTTCGGAGCGGTGAGCTCCTACAATGAGCAGTTCTTC.

The chain carries TRBV30 and TRBJ1-2; weak D call: TRBD1 (6 bases). Between the trimmed V and J ends, which lost 4 bases and 8 bases, there was a span of 17 bases. This CDR3 has 13 residues. The germline V gene encodes CDR1 GTSNPN and CDR2 SVGIG (reference sequence). The CDR3 DNA reads as TGTGCCTGGACCCGACAGGCAGGGTACGGCTACACCTTC. Translation gives CAWTRQAGYGYTF.

Only one count was recorded for this clone. The chain carries TRBV27 and TRBJ2-1, with D possibly TRBD1 on 5 matching bases. The CDR3 runs to 14 residues. Trimming pared 4 bases from V and 5 bases from J, leaving 12 bases between. Per germline, CDR1 MNHEY and CDR2 SMNVEV (reference sequence). The CDR3 sequence is CASSSAGNDNEQFF. CDR3 DNA sequence: TGTGCCAGCAGTTCGGCAGGGAACGACAATGAGCAGTTCTTC.

The CDR3 protein is CSVDVGRGLRGSYGYTF. DNA of the CDR3: TGCAGCGTTGATGTCGGCAGGGGGCTCCGCGGATCTTATGGCTACACCTTC. V and J are TRBV29-1 and TRBJ1-2, with 8 bases aligning to TRBD1. The germline gives CDR1 SQVTM, CDR2 ANQGSEA. Trimming removed 3 bases from V and 5 bases from J; junction bases left unmatched: 17. This CDR3 is built from 17 residues.

The chain links TRBV28 to TRBJ1-2; D gene ambiguous. Germline values: CDR1 MDHEN, CDR2 SYDVKM. The CDR3 runs to 13 residues. Trimming took 2 bases from V and 4 from J, leaving 8 bases between them. CDR3 in DNA: TGTGCCAGCAGTTTAACTACGGCCTATGGCTACACCTTC. This codes for CASSLTTAYGYTF.

The chain joins TRBV28 to TRBJ2-2, with 7 bases fitting TRBD1. CDR3 length: 16 amino acids. J was trimmed by 4 bases and V by 5 bases; bases with no gene match: 10. Per the germline V gene, CDR1 is MDHEN and CDR2 is SYDVKM. The CDR3 bases are TGTGCCAGCAGTAAACAGGGGAGCTTTGGCACCGGGGAGCTGTTTTTT. Amino acids: CASSKQGSFGTGELFF.

This rearrangement joins TRBV11-2 to TRBJ1-2; 9 positions match TRBD1. Germline V CDR1 and CDR2: SGHAT, FQNNGV. This CDR3 is 15 amino acids long. J lost 2 bases, V lost 5 bases, and 6 bases had no gene match. The CDR3 nucleotides are TGTGCCAGCAGCCGGATGGACAGGGGCAACTATGGCTACACCTTC. Its translation is CASSRMDRGNYGYTF. The whole variable domain, remainder taken from reference TRBV11-2 and TRBJ1-2, is EAGVAQSPRYKIIEKRQSVAFWCNPISGHATLYWYQQILGQGPKLLIQFQNNGVVDDSQLPKDRFSAERLKGVDSTLKIQPAKLEDSAVYLCASSRMDRGNYGYTFGSGTRLTVV.

The V and J genes are TRBV29-1 and TRBJ2-6, with TRBD2 matching 7 bases. Trimming cost V 7 bases and J 0 bases; bases outside gene matches: 6. This CDR3 spans 15 amino acids. The germline V gene encodes CDR1 SQVTM and CDR2 ANQGSEA. This chain's CDR3 is CSAIGGNSGANVLTF. The CDR3 coding sequence is TGCAGCGCTATCGGGGGGAACTCTGGGGCCAACGTCCTGACTTTC.